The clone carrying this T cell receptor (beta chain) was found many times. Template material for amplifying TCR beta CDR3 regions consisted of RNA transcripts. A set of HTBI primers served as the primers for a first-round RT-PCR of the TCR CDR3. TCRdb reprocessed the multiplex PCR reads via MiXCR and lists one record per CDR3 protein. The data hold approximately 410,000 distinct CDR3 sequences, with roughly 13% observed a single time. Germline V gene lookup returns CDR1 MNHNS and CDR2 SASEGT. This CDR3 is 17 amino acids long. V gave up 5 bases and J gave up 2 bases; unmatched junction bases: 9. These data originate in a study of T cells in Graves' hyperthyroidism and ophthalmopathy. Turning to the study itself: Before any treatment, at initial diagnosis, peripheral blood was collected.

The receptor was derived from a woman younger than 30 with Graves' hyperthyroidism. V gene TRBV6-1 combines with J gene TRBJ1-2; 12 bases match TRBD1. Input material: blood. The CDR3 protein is CASSSPGQGAQNYGYTF. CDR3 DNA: TGTGCCAGCAGTTCGCCGGGACAGGGGGCCCAAAACTATGGCTACACCTTC.